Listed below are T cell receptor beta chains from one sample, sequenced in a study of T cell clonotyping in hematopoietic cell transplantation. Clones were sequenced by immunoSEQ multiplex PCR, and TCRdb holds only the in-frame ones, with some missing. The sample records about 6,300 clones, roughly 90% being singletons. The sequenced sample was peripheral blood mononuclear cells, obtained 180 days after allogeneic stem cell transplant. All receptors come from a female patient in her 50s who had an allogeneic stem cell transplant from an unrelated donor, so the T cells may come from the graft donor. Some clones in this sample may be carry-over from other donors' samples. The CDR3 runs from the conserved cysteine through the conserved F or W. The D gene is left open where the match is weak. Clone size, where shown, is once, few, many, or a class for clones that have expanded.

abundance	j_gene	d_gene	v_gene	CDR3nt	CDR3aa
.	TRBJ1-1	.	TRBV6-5	TGTGCCAGCAGTTACTCGTGGGGGAGTGAAGCTTTCTTT	CASSYSWGSEAFF
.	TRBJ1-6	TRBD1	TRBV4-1	TGCGCCAGCAGCCACTTCCGGGACAGGGGTAGTTCACCCCTCCACTTT	CASSHFRDRGSSPLHF
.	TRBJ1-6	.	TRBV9	TGTGCCAGCAGCGTAGAGGGAGCGTCACCCCTCCACTTT	CASSVEGASPLHF
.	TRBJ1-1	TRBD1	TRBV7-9	TGTGCCAGCAGCTTCTTCAGACAGGGCGGCACTGAAGCTTTCTTT	CASSFFRQGGTEAFF
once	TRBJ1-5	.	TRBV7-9	TGTGCCAGCAGCCAGGACAGAAACAATCAGCCCCAGCATTTT	CASSQDRNNQPQHF
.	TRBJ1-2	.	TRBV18	TGTGCCAGCTCACCGGGACGGGGTTTGGATGGCTACACCTTC	CASSPGRGLDGYTF
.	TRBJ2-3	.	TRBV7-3	TGTGCCAGCAGCTTCAGACCGACCCTTAGCACAGATACGCAGTATTTT	CASSFRPTLSTDTQYF
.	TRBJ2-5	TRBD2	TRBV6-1	TGTGCCAGCAGTCCGGGACTATCCCAGACCCAGTACTTC	CASSPGLSQTQYF
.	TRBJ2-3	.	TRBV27	TGTGCCAGCAGCCCGGGACGTCGGACAGATACGCAGTATTTT	CASSPGRRTDTQYF
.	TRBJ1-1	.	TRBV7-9	TGTGCCAGCAGCTTGGACACTGAAGCTTTCTTT	CASSLDTEAFF
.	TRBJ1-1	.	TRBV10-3	TGTGCCATCAGTGACGGTTTCTGGACCGAGAACACTGAAGCTTTCTTT	CAISDGFWTENTEAFF
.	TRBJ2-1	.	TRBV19	TGTGCCAGTAGCTTGGGGGCCTCCTACAATGAGCAGTTCTTC	CASSLGASYNEQFF
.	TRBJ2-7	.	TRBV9	TGTGCCAGCGGGACGGGACACTACGAGCAGTACTTC	CASGTGHYEQYF
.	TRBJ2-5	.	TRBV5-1	TGCGCCAGCAGCTTTAAGGGACAAGGCCTAGAGACCCAGTACTTC	CASSFKGQGLETQYF
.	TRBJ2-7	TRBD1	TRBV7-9	TGTGCCAGCACCGTAGGACAGGGGCCCCACGAGCAGTACTTC	CASTVGQGPHEQYF
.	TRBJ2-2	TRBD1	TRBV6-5	TGTGCCAGCAGTTACAGGGGGCGGGCCGGGGAGCTGTTTTTT	CASSYRGRAGELFF
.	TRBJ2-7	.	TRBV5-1	TGCGCCAGCAGCCCCGGGGACGGACGCTACGAGCAGTACTTC	CASSPGDGRYEQYF
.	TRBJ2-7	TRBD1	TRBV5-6	TGTGCCAGCAGCCGACAGGGGTCCGAGCAGTACTTC	CASSRQGSEQYF
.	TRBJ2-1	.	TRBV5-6	TGTGCCAGCAGCTGGTCTCCCTACAATGAGCAGTTCTTC	CASSWSPYNEQFF
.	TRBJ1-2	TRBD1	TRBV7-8	TGTGCCAGCAGCCAATCGGACAGGGGGCGGCTCGGCTACACCTTC	CASSQSDRGRLGYTF